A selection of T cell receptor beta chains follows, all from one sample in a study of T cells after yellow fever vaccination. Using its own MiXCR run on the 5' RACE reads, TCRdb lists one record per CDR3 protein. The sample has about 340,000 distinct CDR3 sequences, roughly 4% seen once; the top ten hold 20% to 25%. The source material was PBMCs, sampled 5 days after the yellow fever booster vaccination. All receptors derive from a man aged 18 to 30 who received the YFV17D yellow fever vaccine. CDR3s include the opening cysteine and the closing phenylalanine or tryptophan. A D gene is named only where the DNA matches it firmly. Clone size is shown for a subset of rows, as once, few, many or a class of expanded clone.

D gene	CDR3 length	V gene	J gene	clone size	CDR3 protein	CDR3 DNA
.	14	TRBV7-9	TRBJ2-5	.	CASSSATGLETQYF	TGTGCCAGCAGCTCCGCTACCGGGTTAGAGACCCAGTACTTC
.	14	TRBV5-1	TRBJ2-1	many	CASSLNRGANEQFF	TGCGCCAGCAGCTTGAATCGGGGGGCGAATGAGCAGTTCTTC
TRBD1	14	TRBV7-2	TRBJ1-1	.	CASSQGTVNTEAFF	TGTGCCAGCAGCCAGGGGACAGTGAACACTGAAGCTTTCTTT
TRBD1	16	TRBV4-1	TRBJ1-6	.	CASSQVRDRRNSPLHF	TGCGCCAGCAGCCAAGTTCGGGACAGAAGGAATTCACCCCTCCACTTT
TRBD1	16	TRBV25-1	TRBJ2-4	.	CASSASSGTGGNIQYF	TGTGCCAGCAGTGCATCCTCCGGGACAGGGGGTAACATTCAGTACTTC
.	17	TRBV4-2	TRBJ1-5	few	CASSQDGGQISNQPQHF	TGTGCCAGCAGCCAAGATGGAGGACAGATTAGCAATCAGCCCCAGCATTTT
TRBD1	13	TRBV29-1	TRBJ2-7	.	CSASGTGHNEQYF	TGCAGCGCCTCGGGGACAGGGCACAACGAGCAGTACTTC
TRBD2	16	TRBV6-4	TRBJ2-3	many	CASSERAGGPTDTQYF	TGTGCCAGCAGTGAAAGAGCGGGGGGCCCCACAGATACGCAGTATTTT
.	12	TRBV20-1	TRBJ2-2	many	CSARKDTGELFF	TGCAGTGCTAGAAAGGACACCGGGGAGCTGTTTTTT
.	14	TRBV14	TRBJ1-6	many	CASSRRQGGSPLHF	TGTGCCAGCAGCCGCCGTCAGGGAGGATCACCCCTCCACTTT
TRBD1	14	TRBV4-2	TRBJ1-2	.	CASSRTGNNYGYTF	TGTGCCAGCAGCCGGACAGGCAATAACTATGGCTACACCTTC
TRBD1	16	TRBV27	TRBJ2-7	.	CASSYQPGQGTYEQYF	TGTGCCAGCAGCTACCAACCGGGACAGGGTACCTACGAGCAGTACTTC
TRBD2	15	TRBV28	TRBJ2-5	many	CASSPGTSFQETQYF	TGTGCCAGCAGTCCCGGGACTAGCTTCCAAGAGACCCAGTACTTC
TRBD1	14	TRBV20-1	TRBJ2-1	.	CSARVDRAHNEQFF	TGCAGTGCTAGGGTAGACAGGGCCCACAATGAGCAGTTCTTC
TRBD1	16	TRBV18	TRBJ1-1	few	CASSPPGQAGGTEAFF	TGTGCCAGCTCACCCCCGGGACAGGCGGGGGGCACTGAAGCTTTCTTT
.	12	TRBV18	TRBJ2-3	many	CASSPSTDTQYF	TGTGCCAGCAGTCCCAGCACAGATACGCAGTATTTT